This T cell receptor beta chain comes out of a study of post-analysis software for immune sequencing data (dated by TCRdb to about 2015). Background on the whole study: Disease courses on record covered relapsing-remitting, secondary progressive and progressive-relapsing multiple sclerosis, though some patients had no subtype annotation. The patient repertoires were set against roughly eleven previously published healthy control repertoires from donors whose ages ranged from roughly 6 to 26 years. A subset of samples was prepared in parallel using single-end sample barcoding, then pooled and co-amplified after Illumina adapter ligation.

To demonstrate the VDJtools post-analysis software, TCR beta repertoires were profiled from the peripheral blood of roughly 12 young patients with multiple sclerosis. The multiple sclerosis patients were children and adolescents between roughly 6 and 17 years of age. What the authors observed across the whole study: The multiple sclerosis patient group was slightly younger than the control group. Multiple sclerosis patients had significantly lower normalized Chao1 diversity than controls, a result that suggests substantial peripheral T-cell clonal expansion. Direct clustering with F measure showed strong co-clustering of samples prepared in the same batch, prompting a batch-effect correction.

As concerns this clonotype: Its antigen is still unknown. No base-level quality is on record; no much larger clone is a single base apart.

Libraries were constructed by PCR. The sequencer was an Illumina HiSeq 2500. To reduce PCR and sequencing biases, unique molecular identifiers were built into the TCR beta cDNA libraries. Roughly 500,000 cDNA molecules were obtained for every 1 to 10 million input T cells, so each molecule roughly corresponded to one T cell. Patient libraries were prepared and sequenced with the same protocol used for the earlier healthy control dataset. Samples belonging to the same batch were prepared together, multiplexed and sequenced on a shared HiSeq lane. The study's own analysis went as follows. Raw barcoded reads were processed with MIGEC, and single-read molecular identifier groups were discarded before consensus assembly and CDR3 extraction. Clonotype tables were post-analysed with VDJtools, and diversity was normalized by down-sampling all datasets to the smallest sample size. In repertoire overlap clustering, CDR3 amino acid sequences, but not nucleotide sequences, were matched to correct batch-related cross-sample contamination. TCRdb handled the public reads itself, with Q25 trimming in fastp and clone calling in MiXCR, and kept productive beta chains. Rows are combined by CDR3 protein, so each entry shows the most common genes and DNA. These V and J calls are TCRdb output, not the study's own analysis. The sample table shows more than 350,000 distinct CDR3 sequences, and about 40% are seen once. The ten biggest clones cover around 8% of the sample.

The specimen sequenced was blood. The receptor was isolated from a girl aged 2 to 10 with multiple sclerosis.

The DNA reads as follows: TGTGCCAGCAGCTCGGACAGGGGTGAGGAAAAACTGTTTTTT. Its protein product is CASSSDRGEEKLFF. The rearranged segments are TRBV7-3 and TRBJ1-4, and TRBD1 matches 9 of the central bases. V has 4 bases trimmed and J has 8 bases trimmed; junction bases matching no gene number 5. The CDR3 contains 14 residues, cysteine and phenylalanine counted. Only CDR3 DNA remains: 42 bases, in frame from the first base. The germline V gene yields SGHTA for CDR1 and FQGTGA for CDR2.